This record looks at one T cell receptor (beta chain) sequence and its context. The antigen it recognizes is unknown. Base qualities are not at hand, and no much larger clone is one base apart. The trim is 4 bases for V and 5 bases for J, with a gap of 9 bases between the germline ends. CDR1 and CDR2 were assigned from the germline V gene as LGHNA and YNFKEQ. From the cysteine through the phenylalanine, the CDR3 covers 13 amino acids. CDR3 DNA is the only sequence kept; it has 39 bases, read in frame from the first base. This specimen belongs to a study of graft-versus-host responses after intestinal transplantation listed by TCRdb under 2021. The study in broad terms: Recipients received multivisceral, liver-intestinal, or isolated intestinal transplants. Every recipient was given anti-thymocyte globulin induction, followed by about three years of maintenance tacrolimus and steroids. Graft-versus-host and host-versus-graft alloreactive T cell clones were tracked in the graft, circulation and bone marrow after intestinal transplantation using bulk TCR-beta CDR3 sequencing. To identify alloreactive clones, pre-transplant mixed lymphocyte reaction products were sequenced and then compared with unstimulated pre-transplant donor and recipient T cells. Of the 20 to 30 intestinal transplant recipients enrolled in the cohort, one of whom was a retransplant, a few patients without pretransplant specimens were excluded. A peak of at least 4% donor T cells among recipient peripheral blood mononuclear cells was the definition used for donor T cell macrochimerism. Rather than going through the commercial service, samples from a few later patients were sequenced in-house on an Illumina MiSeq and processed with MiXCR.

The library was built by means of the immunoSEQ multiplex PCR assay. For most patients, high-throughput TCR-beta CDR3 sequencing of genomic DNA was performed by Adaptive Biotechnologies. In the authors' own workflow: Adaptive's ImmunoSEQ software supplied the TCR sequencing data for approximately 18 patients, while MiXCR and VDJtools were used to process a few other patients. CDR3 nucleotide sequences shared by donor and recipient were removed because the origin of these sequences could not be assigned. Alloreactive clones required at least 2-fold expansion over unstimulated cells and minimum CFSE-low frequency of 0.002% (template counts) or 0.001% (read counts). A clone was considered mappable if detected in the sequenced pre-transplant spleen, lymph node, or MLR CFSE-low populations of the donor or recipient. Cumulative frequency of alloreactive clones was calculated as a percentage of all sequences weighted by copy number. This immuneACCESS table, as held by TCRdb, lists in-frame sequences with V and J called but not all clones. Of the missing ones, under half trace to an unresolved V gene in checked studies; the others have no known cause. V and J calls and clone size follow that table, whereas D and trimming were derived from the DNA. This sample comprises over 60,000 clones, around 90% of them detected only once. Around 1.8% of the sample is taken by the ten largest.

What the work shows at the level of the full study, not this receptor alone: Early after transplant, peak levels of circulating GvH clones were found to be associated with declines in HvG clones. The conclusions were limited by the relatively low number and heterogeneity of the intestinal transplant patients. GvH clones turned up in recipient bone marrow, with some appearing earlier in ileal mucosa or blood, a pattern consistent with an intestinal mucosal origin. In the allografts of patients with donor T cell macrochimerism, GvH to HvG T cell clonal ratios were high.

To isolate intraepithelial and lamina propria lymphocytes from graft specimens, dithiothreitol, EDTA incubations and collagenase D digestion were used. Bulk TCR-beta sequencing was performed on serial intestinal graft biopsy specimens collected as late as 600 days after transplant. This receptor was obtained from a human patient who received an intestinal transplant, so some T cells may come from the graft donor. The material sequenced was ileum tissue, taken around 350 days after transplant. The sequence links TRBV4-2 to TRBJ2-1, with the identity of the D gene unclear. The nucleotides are TGTGCCAGCAGCCGGTCAGAGCACAATGAGCAGTTCTTC. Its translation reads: CASSRSEHNEQFF.